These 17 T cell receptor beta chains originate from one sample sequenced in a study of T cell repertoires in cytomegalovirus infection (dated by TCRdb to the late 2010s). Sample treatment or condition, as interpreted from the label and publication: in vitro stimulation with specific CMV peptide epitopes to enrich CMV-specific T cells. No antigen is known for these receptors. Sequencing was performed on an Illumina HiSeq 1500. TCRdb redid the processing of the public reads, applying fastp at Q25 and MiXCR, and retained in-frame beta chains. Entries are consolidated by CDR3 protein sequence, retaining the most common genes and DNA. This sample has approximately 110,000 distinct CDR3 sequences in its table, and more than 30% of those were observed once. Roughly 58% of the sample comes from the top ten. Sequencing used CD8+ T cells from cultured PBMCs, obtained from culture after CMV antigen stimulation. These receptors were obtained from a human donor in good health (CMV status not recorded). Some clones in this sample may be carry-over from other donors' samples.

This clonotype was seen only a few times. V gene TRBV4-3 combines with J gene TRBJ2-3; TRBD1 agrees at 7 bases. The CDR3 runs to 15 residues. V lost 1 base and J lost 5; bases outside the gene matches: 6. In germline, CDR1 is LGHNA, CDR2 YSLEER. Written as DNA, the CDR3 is TGCGCCAGCAGCCAAGGCGCTACAGGGGTAGATACGCAGTATTTT. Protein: CASSQGATGVDTQYF.

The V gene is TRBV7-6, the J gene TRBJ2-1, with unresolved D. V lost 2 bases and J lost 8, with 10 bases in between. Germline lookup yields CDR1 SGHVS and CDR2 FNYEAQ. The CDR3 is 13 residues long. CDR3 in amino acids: CASSLRYGDEQFF. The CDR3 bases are TGTGCCAGCAGCTTAAGGTATGGTGATGAGCAGTTCTTC.

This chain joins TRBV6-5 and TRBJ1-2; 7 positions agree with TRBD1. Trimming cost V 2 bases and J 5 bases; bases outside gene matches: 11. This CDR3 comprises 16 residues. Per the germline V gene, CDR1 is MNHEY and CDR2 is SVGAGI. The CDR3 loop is CASSYVGGEAWYGYTF. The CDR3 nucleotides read TGTGCCAGCAGTTACGTAGGGGGCGAGGCATGGTATGGCTACACCTTC.

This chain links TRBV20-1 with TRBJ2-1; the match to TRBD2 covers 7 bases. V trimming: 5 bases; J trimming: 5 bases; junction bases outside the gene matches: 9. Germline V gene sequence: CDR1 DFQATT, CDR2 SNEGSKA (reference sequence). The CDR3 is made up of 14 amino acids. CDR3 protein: CSAHWTRLNNEQFF. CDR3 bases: TGCAGTGCTCACTGGACTAGATTAAACAATGAGCAGTTCTTC.

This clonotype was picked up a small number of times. The CDR3: CASSLPINSRETQYF. DNA for the CDR3: TGTGCCAGCAGCCTTCCTATTAACTCGAGGGAGACCCAGTACTTC. The chain links TRBV7-8 to TRBJ2-5; no definite D call. Per germline, CDR1 SGHVS and CDR2 FQNEAQ. The V gene lost 5 bases and the J gene lost 5 bases, with 18 bases spanning the gap. This CDR3 has 15 residues. The full variable domain, completed using reference TRBV7-8 and TRBJ2-5, is GAGVSQSPRYKVAKRGQDVALRCDPISGHVSLFWYQQALGQGPEFLTYFQNEAQLDKSGLPSDRFFAERPEGSVSTLKIQRTQQEDSAVYLCASSLPINSRETQYFGPGTRLLVL.

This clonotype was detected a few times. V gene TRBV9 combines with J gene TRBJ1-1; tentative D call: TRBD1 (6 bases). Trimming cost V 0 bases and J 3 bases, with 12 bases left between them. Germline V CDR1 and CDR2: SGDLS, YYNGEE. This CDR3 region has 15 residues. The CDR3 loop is CASSVVAGEYTEAFF. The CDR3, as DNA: TGTGCCAGCAGCGTAGTAGCAGGGGAGTACACTGAAGCTTTCTTT.

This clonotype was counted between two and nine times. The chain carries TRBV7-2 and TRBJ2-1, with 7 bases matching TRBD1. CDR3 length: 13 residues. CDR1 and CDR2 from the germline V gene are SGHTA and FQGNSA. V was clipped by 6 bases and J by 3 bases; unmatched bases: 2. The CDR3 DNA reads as TGTGCCAGCAGGAGACAGGGCTACAATGAGCAGTTCTTC. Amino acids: CASRRQGYNEQFF.

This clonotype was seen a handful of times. The CDR3 nucleotides read TGTGCCAGCAGCTTGGTCGGCATCGGATACGAGCAGTACTTC. Translation gives CASSLVGIGYEQYF. The chain combines TRBV5-5 with TRBJ2-7; D unclear. Germline V gene data show CDR1 as SGHKS and CDR2 as YYEKEE (reference sequence). V was shortened by 0 bases and J by 4 bases, with 11 bases between the two germline ends. The CDR3 is made up of 14 amino acids. Together with reference TRBV5-5 and TRBJ2-7, the CDR3 gives the full variable domain: DAGVTQSPTHLIKTRGQQVTLRCSPISGHKSVSWYQQVLGQGPQFIFQYYEKEERGRGNFPDRFSARQFPNYSSELNVNALLLGDSALYLCASSLVGIGYEQYFGPGTRLTVT.

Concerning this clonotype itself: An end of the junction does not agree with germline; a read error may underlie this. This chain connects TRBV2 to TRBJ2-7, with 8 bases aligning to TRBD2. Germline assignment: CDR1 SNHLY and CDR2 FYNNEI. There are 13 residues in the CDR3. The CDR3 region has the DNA TGTGCCAGCAGCGAAGACGGGGGGGACGAGCAGTACTTC. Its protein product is CASSEDGGDEQYF.

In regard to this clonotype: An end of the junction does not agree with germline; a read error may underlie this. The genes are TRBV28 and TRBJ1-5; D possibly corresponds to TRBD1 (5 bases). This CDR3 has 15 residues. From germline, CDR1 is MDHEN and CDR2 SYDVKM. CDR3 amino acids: CASRGLKGPGQPQRF. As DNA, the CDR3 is TGTGCCAGCAGGGGGCTTAAGGGCCCGGGTCAGCCCCAGCGTTTT.

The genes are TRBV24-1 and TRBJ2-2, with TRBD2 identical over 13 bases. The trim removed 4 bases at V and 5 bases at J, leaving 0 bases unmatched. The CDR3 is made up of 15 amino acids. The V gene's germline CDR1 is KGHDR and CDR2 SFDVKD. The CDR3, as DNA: TGTGCCACCAGTGAGACTAGCGGGGGGACCGGGGAGCTGTTTTTT. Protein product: CATSETSGGTGELFF.

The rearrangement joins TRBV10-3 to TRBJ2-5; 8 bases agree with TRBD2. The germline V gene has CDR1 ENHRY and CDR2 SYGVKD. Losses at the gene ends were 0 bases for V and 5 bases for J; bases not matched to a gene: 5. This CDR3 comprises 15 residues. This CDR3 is CAISESSGAPETQYF. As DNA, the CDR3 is TGTGCCATCAGTGAGTCTAGCGGGGCCCCTGAGACCCAGTACTTC.

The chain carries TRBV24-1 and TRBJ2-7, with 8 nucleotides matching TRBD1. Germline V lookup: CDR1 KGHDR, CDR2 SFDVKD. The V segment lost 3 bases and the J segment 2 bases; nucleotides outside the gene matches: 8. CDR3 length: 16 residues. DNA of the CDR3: TGTGCCACCAGTGATGAATCGACAGGGGAGCCCTACGAGCAGTACTTC. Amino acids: CATSDESTGEPYEQYF.

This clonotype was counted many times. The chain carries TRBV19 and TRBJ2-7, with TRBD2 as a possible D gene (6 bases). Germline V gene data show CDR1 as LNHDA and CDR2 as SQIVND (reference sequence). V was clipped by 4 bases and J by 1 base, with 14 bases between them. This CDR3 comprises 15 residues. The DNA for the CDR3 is TGTGCCAGTAGTAGGCTAGCGCGCGGATCCTACGAGCAGTACTTC. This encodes CASSRLARGSYEQYF.

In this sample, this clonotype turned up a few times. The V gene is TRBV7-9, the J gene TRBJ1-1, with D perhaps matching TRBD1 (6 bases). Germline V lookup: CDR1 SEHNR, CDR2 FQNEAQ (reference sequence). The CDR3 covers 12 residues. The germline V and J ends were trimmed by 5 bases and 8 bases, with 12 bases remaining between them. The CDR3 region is CASSTSGTEAFF. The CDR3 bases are TGTGCCAGCAGCACGTCCGGGACAGAAGCTTTCTTT.

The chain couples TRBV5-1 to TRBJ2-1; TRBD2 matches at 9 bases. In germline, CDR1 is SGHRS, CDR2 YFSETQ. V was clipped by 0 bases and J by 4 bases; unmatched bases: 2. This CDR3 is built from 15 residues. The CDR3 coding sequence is TGCGCCAGCAGCTTGGATAGCGGGGGATACAATGAGCAGTTCTTC. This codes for CASSLDSGGYNEQFF.

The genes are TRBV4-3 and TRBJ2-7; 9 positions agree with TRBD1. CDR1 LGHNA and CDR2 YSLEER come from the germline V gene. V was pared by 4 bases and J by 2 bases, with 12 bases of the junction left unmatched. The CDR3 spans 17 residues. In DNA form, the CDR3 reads TGCGCCAGCAGCCCCTCTCAGGGGGGACAGGGAACCTACGAGCAGTACTTC. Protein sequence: CASSPSQGGQGTYEQYF.